This T cell receptor beta chain was sequenced for a study of blood T cell repertoires in COVID-19. Produced via immunoSEQ multiplex PCR; TCRdb's table is partial and in-frame only. Among 150,000 to 180,000 clones, roughly 80% were seen once, and the ten largest hold around 7.9%. This clone turned up a few times. A read error may produce the germline difference seen at one junction end. The source material was PBMCs or T cells enriched from blood (not recorded which). The TCR sequence derives from a man in his fifties who had recovered from COVID-19.

CDR3 protein: CASSQDRTETQYF. CDR3 nucleotides: TGTGCCAGCAGCCAAGATCGGACAGAAACGCAGTATTTT. V gene TRBV3-1 (or the pseudogene TRBV3-2) combines with J gene TRBJ2-3; D is perhaps TRBD1 (6 bases). Germline assignment: CDR1 LGHDT and CDR2 YNNKEL (reference sequence). The CDR3 totals 13 residues.